This TCR beta chain derives from a study of OX40 agonist ivuxolimab in advanced cancers. Study overall: Hepatocellular carcinoma, melanoma, renal cell or head and neck cancer was diagnosed in the dose-escalation patients. General study findings and limits: In general, CD8+ T cells held more expanded clones than CD4+ did, on average. It was not determined which antigens were specifically recognized by the peripheral T cells that had undergone clonal expansion.

Regarding this clone: The antigen is not known.

Data came from immunoSEQ multiplex PCR; TCRdb stores just in-frame clones and leaves some out. The repertoire consists of tens of thousands of clones, with more than 65% occurring once and the leading ten covering about 11%. Sampled blood was obtained at baseline, cycle 4 day 1, and cycle 7 day 1. Per the germline V gene, CDR1 is LGHNA and CDR2 is YNFKEQ. The CDR3 has 15 amino acids. V was shortened by 4 bases and J by 2 bases, with 14 bases between the two germline ends. This specimen was CD4+ or CD8+ T cells sorted from blood, taken in a trial of the OX40 agonist ivuxolimab. This sequence originates from an adult with an advanced solid tumor such as melanoma, head and neck, liver or kidney cancer. This chain links TRBV4-2 with TRBJ1-2; TRBD1 is a possible D gene (5 bases). In DNA, the CDR3 is TGTGCCAGCAGCCCGCCGGGACGGCCAAACTATGGCTACACCTTC. It is translated as CASSPPGRPNYGYTF.